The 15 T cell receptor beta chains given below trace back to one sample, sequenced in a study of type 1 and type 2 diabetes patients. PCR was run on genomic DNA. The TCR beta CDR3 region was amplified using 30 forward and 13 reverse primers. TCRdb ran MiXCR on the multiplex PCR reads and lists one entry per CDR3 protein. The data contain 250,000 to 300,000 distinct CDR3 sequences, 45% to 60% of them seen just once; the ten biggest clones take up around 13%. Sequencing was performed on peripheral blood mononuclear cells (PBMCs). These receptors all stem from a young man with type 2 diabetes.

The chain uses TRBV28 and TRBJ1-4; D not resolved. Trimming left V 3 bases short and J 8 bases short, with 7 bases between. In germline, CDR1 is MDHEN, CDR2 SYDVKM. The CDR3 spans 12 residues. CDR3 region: CASSFGREKLFF. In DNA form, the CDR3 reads TGTGCCAGCAGTTTTGGACGGGAAAAACTGTTTTTT.

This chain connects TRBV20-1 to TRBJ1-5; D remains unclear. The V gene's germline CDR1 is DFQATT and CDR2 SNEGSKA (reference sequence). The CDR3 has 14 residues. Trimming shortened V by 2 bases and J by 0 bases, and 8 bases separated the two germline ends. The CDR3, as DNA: TGCAGTGCTAGATACGGTGTTAGCAATCAGCCCCAGCATTTT. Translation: CSARYGVSNQPQHF.

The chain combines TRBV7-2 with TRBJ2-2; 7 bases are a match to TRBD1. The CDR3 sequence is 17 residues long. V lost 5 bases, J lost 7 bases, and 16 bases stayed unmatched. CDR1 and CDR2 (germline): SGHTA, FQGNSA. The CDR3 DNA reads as TGTGCCAGCAGCAACCCGTCATTAAACAGGGGAATCGGGGAGCTGTTTTTT. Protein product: CASSNPSLNRGIGELFF.

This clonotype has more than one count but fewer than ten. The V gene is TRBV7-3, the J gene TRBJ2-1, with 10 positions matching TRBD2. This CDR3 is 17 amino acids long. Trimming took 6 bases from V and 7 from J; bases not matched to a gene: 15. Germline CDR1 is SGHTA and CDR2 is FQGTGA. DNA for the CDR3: TGTGCCAGCAGGCGTAAAGAAATAGCGGGAGGATCGAATGAGCAGTTCTTC. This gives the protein CASRRKEIAGGSNEQFF.

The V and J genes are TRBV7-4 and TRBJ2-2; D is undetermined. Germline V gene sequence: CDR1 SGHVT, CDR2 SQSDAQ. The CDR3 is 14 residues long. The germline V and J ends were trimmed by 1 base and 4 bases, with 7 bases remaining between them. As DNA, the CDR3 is TGTGCCAGCAGCTTAGACCCGATCACCGGGGAGCTGTTTTTT. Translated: CASSLDPITGELFF.

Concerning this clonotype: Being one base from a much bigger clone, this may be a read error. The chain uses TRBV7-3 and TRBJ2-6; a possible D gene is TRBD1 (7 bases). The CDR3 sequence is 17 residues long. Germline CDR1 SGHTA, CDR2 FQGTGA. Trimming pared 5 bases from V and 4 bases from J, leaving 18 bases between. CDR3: CASSPYSGGGGANVLTF. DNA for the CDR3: TGTGCCAGCAGCCCATATTCAGGGGGAGGAGGGGCCAACGTCCTGACTTTC.

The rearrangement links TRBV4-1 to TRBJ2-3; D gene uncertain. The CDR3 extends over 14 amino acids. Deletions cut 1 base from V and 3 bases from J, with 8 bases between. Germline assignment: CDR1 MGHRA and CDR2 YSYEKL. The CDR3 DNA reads TGCGCCAGCAGCCAAGGAAGGCCGACAGATACGCAGTATTTT. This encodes CASSQGRPTDTQYF.

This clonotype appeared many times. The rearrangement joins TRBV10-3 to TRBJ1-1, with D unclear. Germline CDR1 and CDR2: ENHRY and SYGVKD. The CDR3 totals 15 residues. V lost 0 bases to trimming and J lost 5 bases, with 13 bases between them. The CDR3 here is CAISESLTFETEAFF. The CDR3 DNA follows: TGTGCCATCAGTGAGTCGCTGACGTTTGAAACTGAAGCTTTCTTT.

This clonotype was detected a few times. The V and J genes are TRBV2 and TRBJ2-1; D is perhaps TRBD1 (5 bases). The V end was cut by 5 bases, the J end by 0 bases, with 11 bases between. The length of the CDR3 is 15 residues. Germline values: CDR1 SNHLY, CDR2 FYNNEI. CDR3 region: CASSQQDPSYNEQFF. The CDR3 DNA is TGTGCCAGCAGTCAACAGGATCCCTCCTACAATGAGCAGTTCTTC.

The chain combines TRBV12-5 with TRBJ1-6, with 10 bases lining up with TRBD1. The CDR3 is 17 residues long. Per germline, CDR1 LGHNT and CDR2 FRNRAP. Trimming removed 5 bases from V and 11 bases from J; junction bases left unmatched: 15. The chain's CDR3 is CASGADPPGTGVAPLHF. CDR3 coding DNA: TGTGCTAGTGGTGCCGACCCCCCCGGGACAGGGGTAGCACCCCTCCACTTT.

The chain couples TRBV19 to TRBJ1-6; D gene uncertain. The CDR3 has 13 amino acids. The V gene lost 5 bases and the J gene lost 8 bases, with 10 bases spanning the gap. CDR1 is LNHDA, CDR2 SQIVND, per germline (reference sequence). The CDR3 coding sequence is TGTGCCAGTAGTCCATTACCCCATTCACCCCTCCACTTT. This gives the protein CASSPLPHSPLHF.

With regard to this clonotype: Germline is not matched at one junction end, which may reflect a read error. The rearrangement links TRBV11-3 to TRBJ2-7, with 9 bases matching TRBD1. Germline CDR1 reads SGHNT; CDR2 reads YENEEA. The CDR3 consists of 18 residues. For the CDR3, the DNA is TGCGCCAGCAGCCACACTGGACAGGGGACCCCAAAAAACTACGAGCAGTACTTC. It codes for CASSHTGQGTPKNYEQYF. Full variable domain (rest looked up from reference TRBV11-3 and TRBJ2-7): EAGVVQSPRYKIIEKKQPVAFWCNPISGHNTLYWYLQNLGQGPELLIRYENEEAVDDSQLPKDRFSAERLKGVDSTLKIQPAELGDSAVYLCASSHTGQGTPKNYEQYFGPGTRLTVT.

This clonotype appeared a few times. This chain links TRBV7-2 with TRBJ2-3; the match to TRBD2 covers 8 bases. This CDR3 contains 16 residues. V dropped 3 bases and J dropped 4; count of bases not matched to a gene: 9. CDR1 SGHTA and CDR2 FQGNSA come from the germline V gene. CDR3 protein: CASSFTAGVFADTQYF. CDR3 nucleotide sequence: TGTGCCAGCAGCTTCACAGCGGGAGTCTTTGCAGATACGCAGTATTTT. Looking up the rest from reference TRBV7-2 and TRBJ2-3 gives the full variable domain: GAGVSQSPSNKVTEKGKDVELRCDPISGHTALYWYRQSLGQGLEFLIYFQGNSAPDKSGLPSDRFSAERTGGSVSTLTIQRTQQEDSAVYLCASSFTAGVFADTQYFGPGTRLTVL.

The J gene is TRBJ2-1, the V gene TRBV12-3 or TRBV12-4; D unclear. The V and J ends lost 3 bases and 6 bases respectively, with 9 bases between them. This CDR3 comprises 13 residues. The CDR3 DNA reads TGTGCCAGCAGTTTCGGCTACTTCAATGAGCAGTTCTTC. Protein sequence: CASSFGYFNEQFF.

The CDR3 DNA follows: TGTGCCACCAGTGAGCTCGGCTCCTACAATGAGCAGTTCTTC. It is translated as CATSELGSYNEQFF. This sequence joins TRBV24-1 and TRBJ2-1; D is unclear. Looked up from germline, CDR1 is KGHDR and CDR2 is SFDVKD. The CDR3 spans 14 residues. V gave up 4 bases and J gave up 0 bases, with 6 bases separating them.